The 30 T cell receptor beta chains below were found in one sample sequenced in a study of shared clonotypes between healthy human individuals. Measured with immunoSEQ multiplex PCR; TCRdb has only the in-frame clones, and not every one. This sample has some 1,600,000 clones, with roughly 98% found just once. Sequencing used naive CD4+ T cells sorted from blood. Subset denoted: CD45RA+ positively selected. These receptors all stem from a man aged 25-45 years in good health.

The rearrangement joins TRBV21-1 to TRBJ1-5. TRBV21-1 is a documented pseudogene. This CDR3 comprises 14 residues. CDR3 sequence: CASSNEADGQPQHF. In nucleotides, the CDR3 is TGTGCCAGCAGCAACGAGGCGGACGGTCAGCCCCAGCATTTT.

The chain joins TRBV5-6 to TRBJ2-7; TRBD2 agrees at 10 bases. V lost 2 bases, J lost 3 bases, and 5 bases stayed unmatched. Per the germline V gene, CDR1 is SGHDT and CDR2 is YYEEEE. This CDR3 region has 15 residues. Here the CDR3 DNA reads TGTGCCAGCAGCTTTCGGGCTAGCGGGAGCTACGAGCAGTACTTC. This gives the protein CASSFRASGSYEQYF.

The chain combines TRBV2 with TRBJ2-4, with TRBD2 as a possible D gene (5 bases). Trimming removed 5 bases at V and 0 bases at J, with 14 bases between. The CDR3 spans 16 residues. CDR1 is SNHLY and CDR2 is FYNNEI in the germline V gene. The CDR3 here is CASSPSAGLAKNIQYF. The CDR3 region has the DNA TGTGCCAGCAGTCCATCGGCGGGCCTAGCCAAAAACATTCAGTACTTC.

The V and J genes are TRBV2 and TRBJ1-1, with no clear D. Trimming pared 8 bases from V and 4 bases from J, leaving 14 bases between. Germline assignment: CDR1 SNHLY and CDR2 FYNNEI. The CDR3 loop spans 13 amino acids. CDR3 in amino acids: CASGPLTRTEAFF. The CDR3 nucleotides read TGTGCCAGCGGTCCCCTCACGCGCACTGAAGCTTTCTTT.

The chain links TRBV5-4 to TRBJ2-1; TRBD2 might be the D (6 bases). V lost 0 bases, J lost 6 bases, and 10 bases lay in between. Germline CDR1 is SGHNT and CDR2 is YYREEE (reference sequence). The CDR3 covers 14 residues. CDR3 DNA: TGTGCCAGCAGCTTGGGACTAGTGGGCAATGAGCAGTTCTTC. Residues: CASSLGLVGNEQFF.

The chain uses TRBV5-4 and TRBJ2-2, with D perhaps matching TRBD1 (7 bases). V lost 1 base and J 4 bases, leaving 23 bases between the germline ends. Per the germline V gene, CDR1 is SGHNT and CDR2 is YYREEE (reference sequence). The CDR3 contains 19 residues. The CDR3: CASSLRLPRGTDFTGELFF. CDR3 coding DNA: TGTGCCAGCAGCTTGCGACTCCCGCGCGGGACAGACTTCACCGGGGAGCTGTTTTTT.

J is TRBJ2-2 and V is TRBV11-3; 13 nucleotides align to TRBD2. The junction had 7 bases not matched to a gene; V was cut back by 5 bases and J by 1 base. In germline, CDR1 is SGHNT, CDR2 YENEEA. This CDR3 is built from 18 residues. The CDR3 DNA sequence: TGTGCCAGCAGCCCTGGGACTAGCGGGGAACTGAACACCGGGGAGCTGTTTTTT. It codes for CASSPGTSGELNTGELFF.

The gene calls are TRBV23-1 and TRBJ1-1; D ambiguous. TRBV23-1 is labeled an ORF, and its function is uncertain. Deletions cut 0 bases from V and 3 bases from J, with 2 bases between. The CDR3 extends over 12 amino acids. CDR3 nucleotides: TGCGCCAGCAGTCAATCGGACACTGAAGCTTTCTTT. Protein: CASSQSDTEAFF.

The chain uses TRBV30 and TRBJ1-2, with D possibly being TRBD1 (6 bases). Trimming took off 4 bases at V and 8 bases at J, with 17 bases between the two ends. The CDR3 runs to 13 residues. The germline CDR1 and CDR2 sequences are GTSNPN and SVGIG (reference sequence). CDR3 nucleotides: TGTGCCTGGACCGGTGAAACAGGGACCGGCTACACCTTC. Its translation is CAWTGETGTGYTF.

J is TRBJ1-1 and V is TRBV19; TRBD1 is a possible D gene (6 bases). The CDR3 has 17 residues. Germline V gene lookup returns CDR1 LNHDA and CDR2 SQIVND (reference sequence). V shed 4 bases and J shed 0 bases, with 18 bases lying between them. CDR3 sequence: CASSTLDRGSLNTEAFF. CDR3 nucleotide sequence: TGTGCCAGTAGTACACTGGACAGAGGCTCTTTGAACACTGAAGCTTTCTTT.

This clone is a singleton in its sample. V and J are TRBV14 and TRBJ2-3, with 8 nucleotides matching TRBD1. The CDR3 is made up of 18 amino acids. V shed 3 bases, J shed 2 bases, and the junction held 13 bases outside the gene matches. Looked up from germline, CDR1 is SGHDN and CDR2 is FVKESK. This CDR3 reads CASSHRGLGTGVTDTQYF. The CDR3 DNA sequence: TGTGCCAGCAGCCACCGGGGATTAGGGACAGGCGTCACAGATACGCAGTATTTT.

This chain links TRBV19 with TRBJ2-3, with TRBD1 matching 8 bases. With V trimmed by 6 bases and J by 2 bases, 7 bases remained unmatched. Per the germline V gene, CDR1 is LNHDA and CDR2 is SQIVND (reference sequence). The CDR3 is made up of 15 amino acids. The CDR3 protein is CASRWTGFVTDTQYF. In DNA form, the CDR3 reads TGTGCCAGTAGATGGACAGGGTTCGTCACAGATACGCAGTATTTT.

The genes are TRBV6-6 and TRBJ2-7, with D perhaps matching TRBD2 (5 bases). V was clipped by 0 bases and J by 6 bases, with 15 bases between them. The CDR3 loop spans 15 amino acids. Germline lookup yields CDR1 MNHNY and CDR2 SVGAGI (reference sequence). Written as DNA, the CDR3 is TGTGCCAGCAGTTACTCTTTGGAGGTATGGGGCGAGCAGTACTTC. Its translation: CASSYSLEVWGEQYF.

The V gene is TRBV28, the J gene TRBJ2-1, with a tentative D call TRBD1 (5 bases). The V and J ends lost 3 bases and 0 bases respectively, with 6 bases between them. CDR3 size: 14 residues. Germline V gene sequence: CDR1 MDHEN, CDR2 SYDVKM. CDR3 DNA sequence: TGTGCCAGCAGTTTTGGGGCCTCCTACAATGAGCAGTTCTTC. Translating gives CASSFGASYNEQFF.

This chain joins TRBV2 and TRBJ1-3; D not resolved. Germline-derived CDR1 and CDR2 are SNHLY and FYNNEI. The CDR3 spans 13 residues. Trimming stripped 4 bases from V and 5 bases from J, with 9 bases between. CDR3 loop: CASSAGSRNTIYF. Here the CDR3 DNA reads TGTGCCAGCAGTGCCGGGAGCAGAAACACCATATATTTT.

This rearrangement joins TRBV14 to TRBJ2-2; TRBD2 is a possible D gene (6 bases). CDR1 and CDR2 from the germline V gene are SGHDN and FVKESK. The CDR3 spans 14 residues. The V end lost 3 bases, the J end lost 7 bases, and 12 bases lay between the germline ends. CDR3 nucleotides: TGTGCCAGCAGCCAGAGACTAGTTGGCGGGGAGCTGTTTTTT. Its protein is CASSQRLVGGELFF.

This rearrangement joins TRBV5-4 to TRBJ2-7, with 10 bases aligning to TRBD2. This CDR3 is built from 15 residues. J gave up 6 bases and V 5 bases, and 11 bases lay outside the gene matches. Germline loops: CDR1 SGHNT, CDR2 YYREEE (reference sequence). The CDR3 spells CASRDGLADLGEQYF. The CDR3 DNA reads TGTGCCAGCAGAGACGGACTAGCGGACCTTGGCGAGCAGTACTTC.

Remarks on this clone: The sample holds other DNA sequences that translate to the same CDR3. This chain links TRBV9 with TRBJ2-3; D not resolved. Germline V lookup: CDR1 SGDLS, CDR2 YYNGEE. The V and J ends lost 0 bases and 1 base respectively, with 6 bases between them. This CDR3 has 14 amino acids. In DNA form, the CDR3 reads TGTGCCAGCAGCGTAGCCCCAGGCACAGATACGCAGTATTTT. Translation gives CASSVAPGTDTQYF.

The chain carries TRBV28 and TRBJ2-3, with D maybe TRBD1 (6 bases). V lost 8 bases and J 4 bases, leaving 22 bases between the germline ends. CDR1 and CDR2 from the germline V gene are MDHEN and SYDVKM. This CDR3 region has 16 residues. CDR3 amino acids: CASRTWGLVGPDTQYF. CDR3 in DNA: TGTGCCAGCCGGACTTGGGGGCTAGTGGGCCCAGATACGCAGTATTTT.

This chain joins TRBV4-1 and TRBJ2-7; 8 bases line up with TRBD2. The germline gives CDR1 MGHRA, CDR2 YSYEKL. This CDR3 spans 17 amino acids. The junction had 12 bases not matched to a gene; V was cut back by 3 bases and J by 2 bases. CDR3 protein: CASSHTQLAVNPYEQYF. CDR3 DNA sequence: TGCGCCAGCAGCCACACCCAACTAGCGGTTAATCCCTACGAGCAGTACTTC.

V gene TRBV7-2 combines with J gene TRBJ2-3; no firm D call. V was cut by 2 bases and J by 4 bases, with 7 bases left in between. Germline V lookup: CDR1 SGHTA, CDR2 FQGNSA. The CDR3 spans 13 residues. The CDR3 DNA follows: TGTGCCAGCAGCTTATCCCCCCCAGATACGCAGTATTTT. Translation: CASSLSPPDTQYF.

The chain is built from TRBV6-6 and TRBJ2-7; TRBD1 is a possible D gene (5 bases). V lost 6 bases to trimming and J lost 2 bases, with 14 bases between them. CDR1 and CDR2 from the germline V gene are MNHNY and SVGAGI (reference sequence). This CDR3 has 14 residues. DNA of the CDR3: TGTGCCAGCAGCGATAAACAGGTCCCCTACGAGCAGTACTTC. As protein: CASSDKQVPYEQYF.

The V gene is TRBV29-1, the J gene TRBJ1-1; 7 positions match TRBD1. The CDR3 extends over 12 amino acids. Germline CDR1 SQVTM, CDR2 ANQGSEA. Here the CDR3 reads CSTGDWDTEAFF. As DNA, the CDR3 is TGCAGTACAGGGGACTGGGACACTGAAGCTTTCTTT.

The rearrangement joins TRBV29-1 to TRBJ2-3; 12 bases map to TRBD2. CDR3 length: 14 amino acids. J gave up 6 bases and V 6 bases, and 7 bases lay outside the gene matches. CDR1 and CDR2 from the germline V gene are SQVTM and ANQGSEA. CDR3 DNA: TGCAGCGTGAGACTAGCGGGAGTCAAGGATACGCAGTATTTT. Encoded protein: CSVRLAGVKDTQYF.

The chain joins TRBV19 to TRBJ1-5; D is undetermined. The germline gives CDR1 LNHDA, CDR2 SQIVND (reference sequence). Trimming left V 4 bases short and J 0 bases short, with 22 bases between. The length of the CDR3 is 19 residues. The CDR3 sequence: CASSTRRRGSVVSNQPQHF. Written as DNA, the CDR3 is TGTGCCAGTAGTACCCGAAGAAGAGGGTCGGTCGTTAGCAATCAGCCCCAGCATTTT.

The chain recombines TRBV28 with TRBJ2-5, with TRBD2 identical over 9 bases. The CDR3 has 14 amino acids. Germline CDR1 and CDR2: MDHEN and SYDVKM. Unmatched junction bases numbered 9, after V lost 8 bases and J lost 5 bases. The CDR3 nucleotides read TGTGCCAGCGGGGTTAGCGGGAGCGGGGAGACCCAGTACTTC. The encoded protein is CASGVSGSGETQYF.

The V gene is TRBV10-3, the J gene TRBJ2-1; 7 bases line up with TRBD2. CDR1 ENHRY and CDR2 SYGVKD come from the germline V gene. J lost 8 bases, V lost 10 bases, and 8 bases had no gene match. This CDR3 has 12 residues. CDR3 amino acids: CATRLASDEQFF. DNA of the CDR3: TGTGCCACCAGACTAGCCAGCGATGAGCAGTTCTTC.

The J gene is TRBJ2-7, the V gene TRBV11-1, with D possibly TRBD1 on 5 matching bases. Germline V gene sequence: CDR1 SGHAT, CDR2 FQDESV (reference sequence). The CDR3 has 14 amino acids. V was shortened by 2 bases and J by 3 bases, with 11 bases between the two germline ends. The CDR3 coding sequence is TGTGCCAGCAGCTTAAAGCCAGGGAACTACGAGCAGTACTTC. Its protein product is CASSLKPGNYEQYF.

This rearrangement joins TRBV19 to TRBJ2-5, with 7 bases matching TRBD2. V lost 2 bases to trimming and J lost 5 bases; unmatched junction nucleotides: 8. This CDR3 has 15 amino acids. Per germline, CDR1 LNHDA and CDR2 SQIVND (reference sequence). CDR3 DNA: TGTGCCAGTAGTATACCGGGAGAGGGAGGGGAGACCCAGTACTTC. Amino acids: CASSIPGEGGETQYF.

The CDR3 spells CASSLGHKSGELFF. The CDR3, as DNA: TGTGCCAGCAGCTTGGGACACAAATCCGGGGAGCTGTTTTTT. The chain combines TRBV7-2 with TRBJ2-2, with D perhaps matching TRBD1 (6 bases). Per the germline V gene, CDR1 is SGHTA and CDR2 is FQGNSA. CDR3 size: 14 residues. V was clipped by 3 bases and J by 6 bases, with 11 bases between them.